The TCR beta chain under discussion was sequenced for a study of blood T cell repertoires in COVID-19 (dated by TCRdb to about 2020). Regarding the study in general: Samples from collaborators originated in the United States, Italy and Spain and spanned both the acute and convalescent phases of COVID-19. The repertoires were made available in a free public database intended to serve as a resource for research on the immune response to SARS-CoV-2. The dataset comprised deeply sampled blood TCRbeta repertoires from subjects exposed to, actively infected with, or recovered from COVID-19. HLA class I and class II types, where available, came from metadata supplied by the sample provider rather than from assay-based typing. A de-identified subject ID, COVID-19 status, age in years and sex were almost always included in the sample metadata. The prospective study material was composed of cDNA or gDNA derived from T cells, B-cell-depleted T cells, or PBMCs. Samples came from the ongoing ImmuneRACE study (first 160 participants) plus 1,254 subjects from 6 global collaborators.

The immunoSEQ Assay, a bias-controlled multiplex PCR, was used to amplify TCRbeta CDR3 regions from genomic DNA. Concerning the study's data processing: Within the assay, amplification of reference gene primers was used to estimate how many nucleated cells each sample contained. To quantify the absolute abundance of each unique TCRbeta CDR3 rearrangement, sequence reads were collapsed and filtered. Productive Simpson clonality was computed per sample as the square root of Simpson's diversity index over productive rearrangements. The table was pulled from immuneACCESS by TCRdb, which kept in-frame rearrangements only. Such tables lose some clones; where checked, under half of the loss comes from unresolved V genes, and the rest has no known cause. The DNA was the basis for D and trimming; V, J and clone size are from that table. For this sample there are 180,000 or so clones; around 85% appear just once. Roughly 1.2% of the sample lies in the top ten.

Remarks on this clone: Its recognized antigen is unknown. No per-base quality is available; no much larger clone lies one base away.

CDR1 and CDR2 are read off the germline V gene as MNHNS and SASEGT. The CDR3 measures 15 amino acids from cysteine to phenylalanine. Just the 45-base CDR3 DNA is kept, in frame starting at base 1. V loses 0 bases of germline sequence and J loses 7 bases, and the interval between the two ends is 15 bases. A second Seattle source provided samples from volunteer blood donors who had recovered from COVID-19. Each collaborating institution followed its own protocols to collect whole blood in K2EDTA tubes. For TCRbeta analysis, collaborators shipped samples in one of three forms: frozen whole blood, isolated PBMCs, or DNA extracted from either of those sample types. Overall study outcomes, separate from this receptor: How much clinical and demographic metadata was included differed by source and by participant, and the metadata was provided uncurated.

Sequencing was carried out using peripheral blood. The chain employs TRBV6-1 and TRBJ1-2, and the D gene may be TRBD1, 5 bases matching. The source of this sequence is a man between 60 and 75 years old who had recovered from COVID-19. The CDR3: CASSEAAFGGGGYTF. At the DNA level, the sequence is TGTGCCAGCAGTGAAGCGGCCTTCGGGGGAGGTGGCTACACCTTC.